Listed below are T cell receptor beta chains from one sample, sequenced in a study of T-cell memory formation after mild COVID-19. In TCRdb, the 5' RACE reads were re-called with MiXCR into one record per CDR3 protein. This sample has about 250,000 distinct CDR3 sequences; approximately 15% occur once, and the top ten carry 2% to 2.5%. Specimen: PBMCs or a T cell subset sorted from them (not recorded which). These TCRs come from an adult woman who had mild COVID-19 (a few samples of this study predate the infection). Cell type and time point are not known. The CDR3 runs from the conserved cysteine through the conserved F or W. Fields, in order: D gene, J gene, V gene, clone size, CDR3 DNA, CDR3 protein. The D gene is left open where the match is weak. Clone size is not always given. Where it is, it says once, few, many or a class for expanded clones.

d_gene: NA
j_gene: TRBJ2-5
v_gene: TRBV2
abundance: NA
CDR3nt: TGTGCCAGCGGTGGAGACCGCGGGGAGACCCAGTACTTC
CDR3aa: CASGGDRGETQYF

d_gene: NA
j_gene: TRBJ2-1
v_gene: TRBV9
abundance: NA
CDR3nt: TGTGCCAGCAGCGTGCGGCCAGGGCGGAGAACCCACAATGAGCAGTTCTTC
CDR3aa: CASSVRPGRRTHNEQFF

d_gene: NA
j_gene: TRBJ1-1
v_gene: TRBV6-1
abundance: NA
CDR3nt: TGTGCCAGCAGGACTGAATTGGGGGGGAACACTGAAGCTTTCTTT
CDR3aa: CASRTELGGNTEAFF

d_gene: NA
j_gene: TRBJ2-7
v_gene: TRBV5-1
abundance: many
CDR3nt: TGCGCCAGCAGCTGGAGTAGCGGAAACTACGAGCAGTACTTC
CDR3aa: CASSWSSGNYEQYF

d_gene: NA
j_gene: TRBJ1-5
v_gene: TRBV6-8
abundance: few
CDR3nt: TGTGCCAGCAGTTCGAGACAGGAGTGTCAGCCCCAGCATTTT
CDR3aa: CASSSRQECQPQHF

d_gene: NA
j_gene: TRBJ2-3
v_gene: TRBV2
abundance: few
CDR3nt: TGTGCCGGCGGCGGGGCAGCTACAAGGACGGGAACAGATACGCAGTATTTT
CDR3aa: CAGGGAATRTGTDTQYF

d_gene: TRBD2
j_gene: TRBJ2-3
v_gene: TRBV18
abundance: NA
CDR3nt: TGTGCCAGCTCACCATCTAGCGGGGGTGATACGCAGTATTTT
CDR3aa: CASSPSSGGDTQYF

d_gene: NA
j_gene: TRBJ1-2
v_gene: TRBV6-6
abundance: few
CDR3nt: TGTGCCAGCAGTTACTCGTCAGGAGACCTCTATGGCTACACCTTC
CDR3aa: CASSYSSGDLYGYTF

d_gene: NA
j_gene: TRBJ1-4
v_gene: TRBV4-1
abundance: NA
CDR3nt: TGCGCCAGCAGCCTTACCGGGCCCCTTTTT
CDR3aa: CASSLTGPLF

d_gene: NA
j_gene: TRBJ2-4
v_gene: TRBV6-1
abundance: NA
CDR3nt: TGTGCCAGCAGTGAACTCGGGGGGCGCGGGGACAAAAACATTCAGTACTTC
CDR3aa: CASSELGGRGDKNIQYF

d_gene: TRBD2
j_gene: TRBJ2-3
v_gene: TRBV7-2
abundance: many
CDR3nt: TGTGCCAGCAGCTTGACACTCAGCGGGGCCCGGGATACGCAGTATTTT
CDR3aa: CASSLTLSGARDTQYF

d_gene: NA
j_gene: TRBJ2-3
v_gene: TRBV9
abundance: many
CDR3nt: TGTGCCAGCAGCTTACGATGGTCTAGCACAGATACGCAGTATTTT
CDR3aa: CASSLRWSSTDTQYF

d_gene: TRBD1
j_gene: TRBJ2-3
v_gene: TRBV24-1
abundance: few
CDR3nt: TGTGCCACCAGTGACCCGTCCCCGGGACAGGGGGCGAATACGCAGTATTTT
CDR3aa: CATSDPSPGQGANTQYF

d_gene: NA
j_gene: TRBJ2-1
v_gene: TRBV15
abundance: NA
CDR3nt: TGTGCCACCGGGCGTGGGGTACACAATGAGCAGTTCTTC
CDR3aa: CATGRGVHNEQFF

d_gene: TRBD2
j_gene: TRBJ2-3
v_gene: TRBV11-1
abundance: few
CDR3nt: TGTGCCAGCAGCTTATCGCCTAGCGGGGGGATAGCGGATACGCAGTATTTT
CDR3aa: CASSLSPSGGIADTQYF

d_gene: NA
j_gene: TRBJ2-6
v_gene: TRBV29-1
abundance: NA
CDR3nt: TGCAGCGTTGATCTATCAGGGACCTCTGGGGCCAACGTCCTGACTTTC
CDR3aa: CSVDLSGTSGANVLTF

d_gene: TRBD1
j_gene: TRBJ2-3
v_gene: TRBV7-2
abundance: medium-sized
CDR3nt: TGTGCCAGCAGCTCCGGGACAGGGATTAGCACAGATACGCAGTATTTT
CDR3aa: CASSSGTGISTDTQYF

d_gene: NA
j_gene: TRBJ2-7
v_gene: TRBV20-1
abundance: NA
CDR3nt: TGCAGTGCTAGAGCCGGGGGACTCTACGAGCAGTACTTC
CDR3aa: CSARAGGLYEQYF

d_gene: TRBD2
j_gene: TRBJ2-1
v_gene: TRBV4-3
abundance: few
CDR3nt: TGCGCCAGCAGCCAAGGGGCCCTAGCGGGAGGAGAGCAGTTCTTC
CDR3aa: CASSQGALAGGEQFF

d_gene: NA
j_gene: TRBJ2-7
v_gene: TRBV12-3/TRBV12-4
abundance: few
CDR3nt: TGTGCCAGCAGTTCCGAAAATTTAGGCCGTTACGAGCAGTACTTC
CDR3aa: CASSSENLGRYEQYF

d_gene: TRBD2
j_gene: TRBJ2-2
v_gene: TRBV7-8
abundance: NA
CDR3nt: TGTGCCAGCAGCTCGGCGACTAGCGGGGGTCGGAGGGAGCTGTTTTTT
CDR3aa: CASSSATSGGRRELFF

d_gene: TRBD2
j_gene: TRBJ2-3
v_gene: TRBV7-2
abundance: many
CDR3nt: TGTGCCAGCAAATCCCGTAGCGGGAGTTCAGATACGCAGTATTTT
CDR3aa: CASKSRSGSSDTQYF

d_gene: NA
j_gene: TRBJ2-3
v_gene: TRBV12-3/TRBV12-4
abundance: NA
CDR3nt: TGTGCCAGCAGTTTCGGCATGGGCGGGCCAAGCACAGATACGCAGTATTTT
CDR3aa: CASSFGMGGPSTDTQYF

d_gene: TRBD1
j_gene: TRBJ1-2
v_gene: TRBV15
abundance: NA
CDR3nt: TGTGCCACCAGCGGGGCCGGGACAGGATCAGACTATGGCTACACCTTC
CDR3aa: CATSGAGTGSDYGYTF

d_gene: TRBD1
j_gene: TRBJ2-6
v_gene: TRBV5-1
abundance: few
CDR3nt: TGCGCCAGCAGCCCGGGACAGCTGAGCTCTGGGGCCAACGTCCTGACTTTC
CDR3aa: CASSPGQLSSGANVLTF

d_gene: NA
j_gene: TRBJ2-1
v_gene: TRBV19
abundance: NA
CDR3nt: TGTGCCAGTAGTATAGATTTCGGGGGACTTACCTACAATGAGCAGTTCTTC
CDR3aa: CASSIDFGGLTYNEQFF

d_gene: NA
j_gene: TRBJ2-5
v_gene: TRBV7-8
abundance: NA
CDR3nt: TGTGCCAGCAGCCCGATCGGAGAGACCCAGTACTTC
CDR3aa: CASSPIGETQYF

d_gene: TRBD2
j_gene: TRBJ2-3
v_gene: TRBV20-1
abundance: few
CDR3nt: TGCAGTGCTAGAGTGGCCCTAGCGGGGGCTTCGGATACGCAGTATTTT
CDR3aa: CSARVALAGASDTQYF

d_gene: NA
j_gene: TRBJ2-5
v_gene: TRBV11-2
abundance: NA
CDR3nt: TGTGCCAGCAGCCCCCCTTTCCACCAAGAGACCCAGTACTTC
CDR3aa: CASSPPFHQETQYF

d_gene: TRBD2
j_gene: TRBJ2-3
v_gene: TRBV7-3
abundance: few
CDR3nt: TGTGCCAGCAGCTTAGCGGGGGGGCGAGAAGATACGCAGTATTTT
CDR3aa: CASSLAGGREDTQYF

d_gene: NA
j_gene: TRBJ1-4
v_gene: TRBV4-1
abundance: few
CDR3nt: TGCGCCAGCAGCCAAGATTGGAGTTTAAAGAATGAAAAACTGTTTTTT
CDR3aa: CASSQDWSLKNEKLFF

d_gene: NA
j_gene: TRBJ2-3
v_gene: TRBV7-8
abundance: NA
CDR3nt: TGTGCCAGCAGCTTAGATCCCCCCGTAGTAAGAGTTCCGCAGTATTTT
CDR3aa: CASSLDPPVVRVPQYF

d_gene: TRBD1
j_gene: TRBJ1-2
v_gene: TRBV10-3
abundance: NA
CDR3nt: TGTGCCATCAGCCCCCCAGTAGTCCAGGGGGCTCTTGGCTACACCTTC
CDR3aa: CAISPPVVQGALGYTF

d_gene: NA
j_gene: TRBJ1-1
v_gene: TRBV10-3
abundance: few
CDR3nt: TGTGCCATCAGTGGGGGACTGAACACTGAAGCTTTCTTT
CDR3aa: CAISGGLNTEAFF

d_gene: NA
j_gene: TRBJ1-1
v_gene: TRBV7-9
abundance: few
CDR3nt: TGTGCCAGCAGCTTAGCGGCCGGACACCGTGAAGCTTTCTTT
CDR3aa: CASSLAAGHREAFF

d_gene: TRBD1
j_gene: TRBJ1-2
v_gene: TRBV24-1
abundance: NA
CDR3nt: TGTGCCACCAGTGATCAAAGTGGGACAGCGGACTATGGCTACACCTTC
CDR3aa: CATSDQSGTADYGYTF

d_gene: NA
j_gene: TRBJ1-5
v_gene: TRBV7-9
abundance: few
CDR3nt: TGTGCCAGCAGCTTAGCGAGATTGGGGCAGAATCAGCCCCAGCATTTT
CDR3aa: CASSLARLGQNQPQHF

d_gene: TRBD2
j_gene: TRBJ2-2
v_gene: TRBV12-3/TRBV12-4
abundance: few
CDR3nt: TGTGCCAGCAGTTCGGGGGGGCCGGTCGGGGAGCTGTTTTTT
CDR3aa: CASSSGGPVGELFF

d_gene: NA
j_gene: TRBJ1-2
v_gene: TRBV10-3
abundance: NA
CDR3nt: TGTGCCATCAGTAATGGGAACAGTCGAGGTGGCTACACCTTC
CDR3aa: CAISNGNSRGGYTF

d_gene: TRBD2
j_gene: TRBJ2-5
v_gene: TRBV9
abundance: NA
CDR3nt: TGTGCCAGCAGCGTCGGGGGGATAACACAAGAGACCCAGTACTTC
CDR3aa: CASSVGGITQETQYF

d_gene: NA
j_gene: TRBJ1-5
v_gene: TRBV7-2
abundance: medium-sized
CDR3nt: TGTGCCAGCAGCTTATTTCTGGACCTCAATCAGCCCCAGCATTTT
CDR3aa: CASSLFLDLNQPQHF

d_gene: NA
j_gene: TRBJ2-7
v_gene: TRBV5-6
abundance: few
CDR3nt: TGTGCCAGCAGGCGGGTCGGGACCTACGAGCAGTACTTC
CDR3aa: CASRRVGTYEQYF

d_gene: NA
j_gene: TRBJ2-1
v_gene: TRBV6-2/TRBV6-3
abundance: many
CDR3nt: TGTGCCAGCACCCTCAGAGTCCGGACAGACTCCTACAATGAGCAGTTCTTC
CDR3aa: CASTLRVRTDSYNEQFF

d_gene: NA
j_gene: TRBJ1-2
v_gene: TRBV7-2
abundance: NA
CDR3nt: TGTGCCAGCAGCCCCACGGCGACAGTTCTCAACTATGGCTACACCTTC
CDR3aa: CASSPTATVLNYGYTF

d_gene: TRBD1
j_gene: TRBJ2-7
v_gene: TRBV5-1
abundance: NA
CDR3nt: TGCGCCAGCAGCTTCGACAGGGGGCGGGACGAGCAGTACTTC
CDR3aa: CASSFDRGRDEQYF

d_gene: NA
j_gene: TRBJ2-7
v_gene: TRBV30
abundance: NA
CDR3nt: TGTGCCTGGAGTATGATGGGAACCTACGAGAAGTACTTC
CDR3aa: CAWSMMGTYEKYF

d_gene: NA
j_gene: TRBJ2-6
v_gene: TRBV7-2
abundance: many
CDR3nt: TGTGCCAGCAGCTCGACCGGCTCTGGGGCCAACGTCCTGACTTTC
CDR3aa: CASSSTGSGANVLTF

d_gene: NA
j_gene: TRBJ2-5
v_gene: TRBV5-1
abundance: NA
CDR3nt: TGCGCCAGCAGCCTAATGCCGATCCTATCGGCGGGAAAAGAGACCCAGTACTTC
CDR3aa: CASSLMPILSAGKETQYF

d_gene: NA
j_gene: TRBJ1-2
v_gene: TRBV7-9
abundance: NA
CDR3nt: TGTGCCAGCAGCTCGGACTCCCCCGCAAAACGCTACACCTTC
CDR3aa: CASSSDSPAKRYTF

d_gene: NA
j_gene: TRBJ2-3
v_gene: TRBV24-1
abundance: NA
CDR3nt: TGTGCCACCAGTGATTTGTCGTCCCGGGGGGATACGCAGTATTTT
CDR3aa: CATSDLSSRGDTQYF

d_gene: TRBD1
j_gene: TRBJ2-3
v_gene: TRBV7-2
abundance: NA
CDR3nt: TGTGCCAGCAGACAGGGGCAGAGCATAGATACGCAGTATTTT
CDR3aa: CASRQGQSIDTQYF

d_gene: NA
j_gene: TRBJ2-3
v_gene: TRBV7-3
abundance: few
CDR3nt: TGTGCCAGCAGCGCAGGGACTGGAAGCACAGATACGCAGTATTTT
CDR3aa: CASSAGTGSTDTQYF

d_gene: TRBD1
j_gene: TRBJ2-7
v_gene: TRBV7-2
abundance: many
CDR3nt: TGTGCCAGCAGCCAGAATGCGGACAGGCTTGCGATAAGACAACACTCCTACGAGCAGTACTTC
CDR3aa: CASSQNADRLAIRQHSYEQYF

d_gene: NA
j_gene: TRBJ2-2
v_gene: TRBV20-1
abundance: few
CDR3nt: TGCAGTGCTAGACGGTCTCTCGCTAACACCGGGGAGCTGTTTTTT
CDR3aa: CSARRSLANTGELFF

d_gene: TRBD1
j_gene: TRBJ1-5
v_gene: TRBV29-1
abundance: many
CDR3nt: TGCAGCGTGTCGACAGGGAGTACCGGCAATCAGCCCCAGCATTTT
CDR3aa: CSVSTGSTGNQPQHF

d_gene: NA
j_gene: TRBJ1-5
v_gene: TRBV7-9
abundance: NA
CDR3nt: TGTGCCAGCAGCTCGGACAGCAGGCAGCCCCAGCATTTT
CDR3aa: CASSSDSRQPQHF

d_gene: NA
j_gene: TRBJ2-3
v_gene: TRBV7-9
abundance: NA
CDR3nt: TGTGCCAGCAGCTCACAGGGAGGACTCACAGATACGCAGTATTTT
CDR3aa: CASSSQGGLTDTQYF

d_gene: NA
j_gene: TRBJ1-3
v_gene: TRBV27
abundance: NA
CDR3nt: TGTGCCAGCAGTTCTAGAGGACAGGGAAACACCATATATTTT
CDR3aa: CASSSRGQGNTIYF

d_gene: TRBD2
j_gene: TRBJ2-1
v_gene: TRBV4-2
abundance: many
CDR3nt: TGTGCCAGCAGCCCGAAAAGGTCGGGACTAGCGAGCTCTGAGCAGTTCTTC
CDR3aa: CASSPKRSGLASSEQFF